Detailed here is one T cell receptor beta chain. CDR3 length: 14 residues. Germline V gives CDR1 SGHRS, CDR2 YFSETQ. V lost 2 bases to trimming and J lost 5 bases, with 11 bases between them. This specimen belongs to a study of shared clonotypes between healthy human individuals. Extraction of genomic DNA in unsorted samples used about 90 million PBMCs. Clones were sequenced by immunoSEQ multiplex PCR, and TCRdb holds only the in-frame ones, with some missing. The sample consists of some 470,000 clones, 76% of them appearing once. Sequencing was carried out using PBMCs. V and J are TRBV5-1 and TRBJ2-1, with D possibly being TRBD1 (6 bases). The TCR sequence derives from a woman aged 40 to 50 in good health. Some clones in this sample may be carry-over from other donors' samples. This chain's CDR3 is CASSFTRDNNEQFF. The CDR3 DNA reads TGCGCCAGCAGCTTTACCCGGGACAACAATGAGCAGTTCTTC.